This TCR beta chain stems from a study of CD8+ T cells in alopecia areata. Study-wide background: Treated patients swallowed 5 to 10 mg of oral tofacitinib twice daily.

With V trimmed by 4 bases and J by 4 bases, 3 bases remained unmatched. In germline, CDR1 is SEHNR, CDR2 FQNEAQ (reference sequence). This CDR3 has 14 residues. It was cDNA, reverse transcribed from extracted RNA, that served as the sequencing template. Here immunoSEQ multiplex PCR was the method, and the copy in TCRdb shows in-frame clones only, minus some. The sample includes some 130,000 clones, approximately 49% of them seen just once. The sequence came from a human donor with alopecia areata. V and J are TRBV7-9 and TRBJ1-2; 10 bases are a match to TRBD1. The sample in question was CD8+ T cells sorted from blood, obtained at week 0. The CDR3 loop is CASSSGQGIYGYTF. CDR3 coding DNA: TGTGCCAGCAGCTCGGGACAGGGGATCTATGGCTACACCTTC.